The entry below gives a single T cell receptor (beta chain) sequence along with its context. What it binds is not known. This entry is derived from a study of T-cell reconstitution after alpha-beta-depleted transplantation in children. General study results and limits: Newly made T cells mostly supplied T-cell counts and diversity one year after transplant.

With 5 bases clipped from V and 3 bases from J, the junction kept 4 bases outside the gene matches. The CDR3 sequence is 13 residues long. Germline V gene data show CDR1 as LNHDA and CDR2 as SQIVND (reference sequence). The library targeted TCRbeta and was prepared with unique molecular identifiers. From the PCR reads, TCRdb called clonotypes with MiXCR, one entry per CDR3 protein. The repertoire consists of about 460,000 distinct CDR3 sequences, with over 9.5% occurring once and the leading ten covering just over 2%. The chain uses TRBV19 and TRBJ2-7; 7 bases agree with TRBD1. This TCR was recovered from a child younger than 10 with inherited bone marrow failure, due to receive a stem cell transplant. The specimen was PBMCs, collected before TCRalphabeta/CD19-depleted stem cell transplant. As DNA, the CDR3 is TGTGCCAGTAGTGCCCGACAGGGCTACGAGCAGTACTTC. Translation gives CASSARQGYEQYF.